Listed here is a single TCR beta chain. Its antigen is unknown. Base qualities are missing; no much larger clone stands one base away. The library was made by the immunoSEQ multiplex PCR assay. The hsTCRB Kit was used according to the manufacturer's protocol to amplify rearranged TCR beta chain sequences. TCRB libraries were sequenced on an Illumina MiSeq. The paper's data handling went like this. Demultiplexing, trimming and gene mapping were performed with the kit vendor's proprietary platform. As stored in TCRdb, this immuneACCESS dataset retains in-frame rearrangements with V and J assigned. A fraction of the clones does not appear; measured against another copy, unresolved V genes explain less than half of the discrepancy, and the remainder lacks a known reason. V and J calls and clone size come straight from that table; D and trimming were deduced from the DNA. The sample contains about 60,000 clones, 86% of them found a single time. Over 1.5% of the sample lies in the top ten.

This sample was taken from a study of a mutant IDH1 vaccine in newly diagnosed glioma (dated by TCRdb to about 2021). Describing the broader study: Vaccination was initiated 4-6 weeks after radiotherapy alone, or concurrently with temozolomide cycles in the chemotherapy-containing groups. Of the 32 patients who were treated, around 60% were male and 37.5% were female, and the mean age was around 43 years. Before enrollment, patients had received standard therapy of radiotherapy alone, temozolomide alone, or radiochemotherapy with temozolomide; most received the combination. The week-35 safety follow-up took place at visit V12, and the week-47 end of study took place at visit V13. Peripheral blood was collected at six visits: V03 (baseline), V05, V07, V10, V12 and V13. Longitudinal TCRB deep sequencing was done for 25 to 30 treated patients, wherever samples were available for exploratory analyses. Broad study findings and their caveats: Across multiple MHC alleles, vaccine-induced immune responses were seen in roughly 93% of patients. No apparent relationship was observed between pseudoprogression and alterations in the top peripheral T cell clonotypes detected by TCRB sequencing. The authors noted that analyses of patient blood samples could not be reproduced because of sample limitations. Availability determined which PBMC samples were chosen for TCRB deep sequencing.

What this sample's time point label stands for: week 35, safety follow-up. A 20-mer mutant IDH1 peptide at 300 micrograms in Montanide made up each vaccine dose, which was injected subcutaneously together with topical imiquimod. Across visits V03 through V10, patients got a total of eight vaccinations, given in weeks 1, 3, 5, 7, 11, 15, 19 and 23. Newly diagnosed WHO grade 3 or 4 IDH1-mutant astrocytomas showing loss of nuclear ATRX were present in the donors. The samples were drawn from NOA16, a multicentre, single-arm, open-label phase I trial in Germany that tested a mutant IDH1 peptide vaccine in humans for the first time. Genomic DNA for TCRB sequencing was isolated from EDTA blood with the DNeasy Blood and Tissue Kit. Between the V and J ends, shortened by 2 bases and 7 bases respectively, the junction contains 15 bases. From a lookup of the germline V gene, CDR1 and CDR2 are SGHDN and FVKESK. Including cysteine and phenylalanine, the CDR3 has 15 amino acids. The sequence is cut down to CDR3 DNA, 45 bases in frame from base 1.

The source is a man in his forties with glioma. The chain was built from TRBV14 and TRBJ2-1; a tentative D call is TRBD2 (6 bases match). The material was PBMCs, obtained from a glioma patient whose treatment included an IDH1 peptide vaccine. The CDR3 reads CASSQPAGRRNEQFF. Here is the DNA: TGTGCCAGCAGCCAACCGGCGGGGAGGAGGAATGAGCAGTTCTTC.